The 19 T cell receptor beta chains in this list originate from one sample, sequenced in a study of blood T cells in healthy people across ages. A second PCR of roughly 7 to 11 cycles used a sample-barcoded 5' primer and a J-beta primer mix. TCRdb reprocessed the 5' RACE reads via MiXCR and lists one record per CDR3 protein. The data hold 1.5 million to 1.9 million distinct CDR3 sequences, with about 42% observed a single time. The sequenced material came from blood. All receptors come from a woman aged 18-29 years in good health.

This chain links TRBV6-6 with TRBJ1-6; 9 bases fit TRBD1. CDR3 size: 16 residues. Germline loops: CDR1 MNHNY, CDR2 SVGAGI (reference sequence). The trim removed 6 bases at V and 7 bases at J, leaving 10 bases unmatched. The CDR3 region is CASRPSNRGRNSPLHF. The CDR3 region has the DNA TGTGCCAGCAGGCCCTCGAACAGGGGGCGAAATTCACCCCTCCACTTT.

The gene calls are TRBV4-1 and TRBJ2-2; TRBD2 agrees at 7 bases. The CDR3 is 18 amino acids. V was clipped by 0 bases and J by 0 bases; unmatched bases: 7. The V gene's germline CDR1 is MGHRA and CDR2 YSYEKL. The CDR3 spells CASSQETSGAANTGELFF. The CDR3 DNA reads TGCGCCAGCAGCCAAGAAACGAGCGGGGCCGCGAACACCGGGGAGCTGTTTTTT.

The chain has TRBV12-3 or TRBV12-4 and TRBJ2-1; D ambiguous. There are 13 residues in the CDR3. V was pared by 0 bases and J by 12 bases, with 12 bases between. The CDR3 here is CASSLAQTIRQFF. The CDR3 DNA is TGTGCCAGCAGTTTAGCACAGACCATTCGGCAGTTCTTC.

V gene TRBV7-9 combines with J gene TRBJ2-1; D remains unclear. Germline CDR1 and CDR2: SEHNR and FQNEAQ (reference sequence). V lost 5 bases and J 6 bases, leaving 14 bases between the germline ends. This CDR3 is built from 14 residues. In DNA form, the CDR3 reads TGTGCCAGCAGCAACAGCCTTACCCCCAATGAGCAGTTCTTC. As protein: CASSNSLTPNEQFF.

This clonotype came up a few times. The CDR3 sequence is CASSLGASRTDTQYF. In nucleotides, the CDR3 is TGTGCCAGCAGTTTAGGGGCTTCCCGCACAGATACGCAGTATTTT. The chain links TRBV12-3 or TRBV12-4 to TRBJ2-3; D not resolved. The CDR3 consists of 15 residues. V lost 1 base and J 1 base, leaving 9 bases between the germline ends.

This clonotype turned up a few times. The chain couples TRBV4-1 to TRBJ2-7; 7 nucleotides match TRBD1. CDR3 length: 17 amino acids. Trimming cost V 1 base and J 1 base; bases outside gene matches: 10. Germline V lookup: CDR1 MGHRA, CDR2 YSYEKL. CDR3 sequence (DNA): TGCGCCAGCAGCCAAGGGGTACAGGGGTCAATTTCCTACGAGCAGTACTTC. Translating it yields CASSQGVQGSISYEQYF.

The V call is TRBV20-1, the J call TRBJ1-1; possible D gene TRBD1, 5 bases. Per the germline V gene, CDR1 is DFQATT and CDR2 is SNEGSKA (reference sequence). The CDR3 covers 15 residues. Trimming cost V 5 bases and J 5 bases, with 21 bases left between them. The CDR3 spells CSAPIGVKGTTEAFF. CDR3 nucleotides: TGCAGTGCTCCTATCGGGGTAAAAGGGACTACTGAAGCTTTCTTT.

The chain has TRBV5-1 and TRBJ1-2; TRBD1 agrees at 7 bases. The junction had 1 base not matched to a gene; V was cut back by 1 base and J by 4 bases. The CDR3 is 13 residues long. Germline V CDR1 and CDR2: SGHRS, YFSETQ. The CDR3 here is CASSLRQGYGYTF. The DNA of the CDR3 is TGCGCCAGCAGCTTGAGACAGGGCTATGGCTACACCTTC. Variable domain in full (rest from reference TRBV5-1 and TRBJ1-2): KAGVTQTPRYLIKTRGQQVTLSCSPISGHRSVSWYQQTPGQGLQFLFEYFSETQRNKGNFPGRFSGRQFSNSRSEMNVSTLELGDSALYLCASSLRQGYGYTFGSGTRLTVV.

The V call is TRBV7-9, the J call TRBJ2-1; 12 positions agree with TRBD2. The CDR3 length is 15 residues. Looked up from germline, CDR1 is SEHNR and CDR2 is FQNEAQ (reference sequence). Unmatched junction bases numbered 8, after V lost 8 bases and J lost 6 bases. The CDR3 sequence is CASARVLAGGNEQFF. CDR3 DNA: TGTGCCAGCGCTAGGGTACTAGCGGGAGGCAATGAGCAGTTCTTC.

The gene calls are TRBV6-5 and TRBJ2-1; 8 nucleotides match TRBD1. The germline V gene encodes CDR1 MNHEY and CDR2 SVGAGI. The CDR3 length is 14 residues. Germline trimming cut 4 bases from V and 10 bases from J; bases unmatched to any gene: 9. CDR3 sequence (DNA): TGTGCCAGCAGTTCGATCGACAGGGGCCGCGAGCAGTTCTTC. Amino acids: CASSSIDRGREQFF.

A few counts support this clonotype. The CDR3 region is CSASRDEAVPLFSGDYNEQYF. The CDR3 DNA reads as TGCAGTGCTAGCCGAGATGAGGCAGTTCCCCTCTTTAGCGGGGATTACAATGAGCAGTACTTC. The chain links TRBV20-1 to TRBJ2-1; 8 bases agree with TRBD2. TRBJ2-7 matches the DNA end more closely, so the J call is doubtful. Germline lookup yields CDR1 DFQATT and CDR2 SNEGSKA (reference sequence). This CDR3 has 21 residues.

To note about this clonotype: A read error may explain this, as a much larger clone is one base away. This CDR3 reads CSVEVGSPDEQYF. CDR3 DNA sequence: TGCAGCGTTGAAGTAGGCAGTCCCGACGAGCAGTACTTC. The V gene is TRBV29-1, the J gene TRBJ2-7; D gene unclear. V lost 1 base to trimming and J lost 5 bases, with 12 bases between them. The CDR3 runs to 13 residues. The germline V gene has CDR1 SQVTM and CDR2 ANQGSEA.

The V and J genes are TRBV18 and TRBJ1-6; maybe TRBD1 (6 bases). Trimming left V 3 bases short and J 0 bases short, with 9 bases between. Germline assignment: CDR1 KGHSH and CDR2 LQKENI. CDR3 size: 16 residues. In nucleotides, the CDR3 is TGTGCCAGCTCACCCGACAGGAGCTCCTATAATTCACCCCTCCACTTT. Amino acid sequence: CASSPDRSSYNSPLHF.

The V gene is TRBV5-1, the J gene TRBJ2-1; 8 nucleotides align to TRBD2. V was pared by 5 bases and J by 0 bases, with 4 bases of the junction left unmatched. The V gene's germline CDR1 is SGHRS and CDR2 YFSETQ. The CDR3 spans 15 residues. CDR3 sequence: CASRILAGSYNEQFF. The CDR3 DNA is TGCGCCAGCAGAATTCTAGCGGGCTCCTACAATGAGCAGTTCTTC.

The CDR3 DNA is TGTGCCAGCAGCGTAGAAACTAGCGGGGGAGAGACCCAGTACTTC. It is translated as CASSVETSGGETQYF. The V and J genes are TRBV9 and TRBJ2-5, with 11 bases lining up with TRBD2. This CDR3 is 15 amino acids long. Germline lookup yields CDR1 SGDLS and CDR2 YYNGEE. Losses at the gene ends were 0 bases for V and 4 bases for J; bases not matched to a gene: 2.

This sequence joins TRBV9 and TRBJ2-4; the match to TRBD2 covers 8 bases. Near its end, the DNA agrees better with TRBJ2-7, so the J call may be wrong. CDR1 is SGDLS, CDR2 YYNGEE, per germline. The CDR3 covers 15 residues. The CDR3 loop is CASSVDDGGASEQYF. The CDR3 nucleotides are TGTGCCAGCAGCGTAGATGACGGGGGGGCCTCCGAGCAGTACTTC.

V is TRBV18 and J is TRBJ2-7; D may correspond to TRBD1 or TRBD2 (5 bases each). Germline loops: CDR1 KGHSH, CDR2 LQKENI. The CDR3 is 15 amino acids. The germline V and J ends were trimmed by 0 bases and 5 bases, with 14 bases remaining between them. The CDR3 region is CASSPPGTDLDEQYF. Written as DNA, the CDR3 is TGTGCCAGCTCACCACCAGGGACCGATCTCGACGAGCAGTACTTC.

In this sample, this clonotype turned up a few times. The rearrangement links TRBV5-1 to TRBJ2-2; no clear D gene. Trimming cost V 6 bases and J 4 bases, with 10 bases left between them. Germline loops: CDR1 SGHRS, CDR2 YFSETQ. CDR3 size: 13 residues. CDR3 sequence (DNA): TGCGCCAGCAAAGTCCCTGGCACCGGGGAGCTGTTTTTT. Translating it yields CASKVPGTGELFF.

The V and J genes are TRBV7-8 and TRBJ2-5, with D possibly TRBD2 on 6 matching bases. Looked up from germline, CDR1 is SGHVS and CDR2 is FQNEAQ. This CDR3 comprises 13 residues. Trimming cost V 6 bases and J 5 bases, with 13 bases left between them. DNA of the CDR3: TGTGCCAGCAGTTTGGGGGGTATGGAGACCCAGTACTTC. Its protein is CASSLGGMETQYF.